A single sample is the source of the 2 T cell receptor beta chains below, sequenced in a study of T cells in Graves' hyperthyroidism and ophthalmopathy. Using RNA transcripts as the source, TCR beta CDR3 regions were amplified. During a first-round RT-PCR of the TCR CDR3, the HTBI primer set was used. TCRdb re-analysed the multiplex PCR reads in MiXCR, keeping a single row per CDR3 protein. The table includes roughly 200,000 distinct CDR3 sequences, roughly a sixth detected once. Sequenced input: blood. The receptors were gathered from a woman aged 45-65 years with Graves' hyperthyroidism.

The chain carries TRBV29-1 and TRBJ2-3; 13 positions match TRBD2. The CDR3 covers 17 residues. CDR1 is SQVTM, CDR2 ANQGSEA, per germline. Trimming removed 6 bases from V and 7 bases from J; junction bases left unmatched: 16. In nucleotides, the CDR3 is TGCAGCGTAACTGACAGCAGACTAGCGGGAGGAACAAATACGCAGTATTTT. Protein sequence: CSVTDSRLAGGTNTQYF.

This clonotype was seen ten or more times. This chain joins TRBV7-2 and TRBJ2-3; D unclear. The CDR3 sequence is 14 residues long. Germline lookup yields CDR1 SGHTA and CDR2 FQGNSA. The V and J ends lost 1 base and 4 bases respectively, with 9 bases between them. CDR3 DNA sequence: TGTGCCAGCAGCTTAGTGTCAGGTGCAGATACGCAGTATTTT. As protein: CASSLVSGADTQYF.